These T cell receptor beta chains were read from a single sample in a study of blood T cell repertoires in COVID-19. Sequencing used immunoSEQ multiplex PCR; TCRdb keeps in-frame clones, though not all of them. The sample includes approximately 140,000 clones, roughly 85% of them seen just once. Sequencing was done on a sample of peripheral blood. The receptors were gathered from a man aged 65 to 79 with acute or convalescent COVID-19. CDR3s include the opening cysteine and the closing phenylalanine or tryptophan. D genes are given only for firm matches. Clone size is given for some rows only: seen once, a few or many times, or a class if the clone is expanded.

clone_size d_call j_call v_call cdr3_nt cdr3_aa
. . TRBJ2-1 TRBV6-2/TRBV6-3 TGTGCCAGCAGTTCCCTACCCGGGTGGCGGTCCTCCTACAATGAGCAGTTCTTC CASSSLPGWRSSYNEQFF
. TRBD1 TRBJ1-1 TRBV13 TGTGCCAGCAGCACCCGGGACAGGTACACTGAAGCTTTCTTT CASSTRDRYTEAFF
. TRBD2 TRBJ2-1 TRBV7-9 TGTGCCAGCAGCTTAGGGGGACTAGCGACCTACAATGAGCAGTTCTTC CASSLGGLATYNEQFF
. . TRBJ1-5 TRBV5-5 TGTGCCAGCAGCCCCGACTCAGGGGTTCATCAGCCCCAGCATTTT CASSPDSGVHQPQHF
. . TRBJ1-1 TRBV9 TGTGCCAGCAGCGTAGGGTACTCGGACAGTCAGAACACTGAAGCTTTCTTT CASSVGYSDSQNTEAFF
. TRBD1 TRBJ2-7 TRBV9 TGTGCCAGCAGCGCGGGACAGACCTACGAGCAGTACTTC CASSAGQTYEQYF
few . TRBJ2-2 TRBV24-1 TGTGCCACCAGTGGAGGAGCGGCGGCCACCGGGGAGCTGTTTTTT CATSGGAAATGELFF
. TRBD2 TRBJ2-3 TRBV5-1 TGCGCCAGCAGCTTGCTGGCGGGAGGCACAGATACGCAGTATTTT CASSLLAGGTDTQYF
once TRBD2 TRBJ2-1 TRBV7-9 TGTGCCAGCAGCTTACTAGCGGGTCTGCATGAGCAGTTCTTC CASSLLAGLHEQFF
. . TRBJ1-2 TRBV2 TGTGCCAGCAGTGAATTTCTCCTTAATGGCTACACCTTC CASSEFLLNGYTF
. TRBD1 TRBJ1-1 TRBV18 TGTGCCAGCTCTCTAAAGGCGACAGGGGCGTTGAACACTGAAGCTTTCTTT CASSLKATGALNTEAFF
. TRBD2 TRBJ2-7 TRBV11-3 TGTGCCAGCAGCTTACACCCGGGAGGTCTGGAGCAGTACTTC CASSLHPGGLEQYF
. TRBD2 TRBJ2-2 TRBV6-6 TGTGCCAGCAGCCCTAAGACTAGCGGGGGGGGCGGGGAGCTGTTTTTT CASSPKTSGGGGELFF
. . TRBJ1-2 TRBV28 TGTGCCAGCAGTTTTGTGGGGGGGGGCTATGGCTACACCTTC CASSFVGGGYGYTF
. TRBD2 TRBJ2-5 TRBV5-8 TGTGCCAGCATCCTAGCGGGAGTAGAGACCCAGTACTTC CASILAGVETQYF
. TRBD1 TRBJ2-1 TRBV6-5 TGTGCCAGCAGCTTGGACAGGGGAGGTGAGCAGTTCTTC CASSLDRGGEQFF
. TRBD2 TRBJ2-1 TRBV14 TGTGCCAGCAGCCAGGTAGCGGGAAATGAGCAGTTCTTC CASSQVAGNEQFF
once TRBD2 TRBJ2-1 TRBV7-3 TGTGCCAGCAGCCTTAGCGGGAGTGCCTACAATGAGCAGTTCTTC CASSLSGSAYNEQFF
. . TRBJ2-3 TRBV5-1 TGCGCCAGCAGCTCGGATGGCGGGAGCACAGATACGCAGTATTTT CASSSDGGSTDTQYF
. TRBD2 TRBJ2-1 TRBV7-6 TGTGCCAGCAGCTTAGATGGACTAGCGGGAGTTTACAATGAGCAGTTCTTC CASSLDGLAGVYNEQFF
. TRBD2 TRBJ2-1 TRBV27 TGTGCCAGCAGTTTCCCTAGCGGCCTCTCCTACAATGAGCAGTTCTTC CASSFPSGLSYNEQFF
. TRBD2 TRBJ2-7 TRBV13 TGTGCCAGCAGCCGTGTGACTAGCGGGGACTACGAGCAGTACTTC CASSRVTSGDYEQYF
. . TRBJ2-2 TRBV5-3 TGTGCCAGAAGCTTGGCAGGGGTCACGAGGAACACCGGGGAGCTGTTTTTT CARSLAGVTRNTGELFF
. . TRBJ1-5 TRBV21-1 TGTGCCAGCAGGAAAAAAGAGCCGGGTGAAAATCAGCCCCAGCATTTT CASRKKEPGENQPQHF
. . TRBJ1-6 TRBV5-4 TGTGCCAGCAGCAAGACACTGAGCTCCTATAATTCACCCCTCCACTTT CASSKTLSSYNSPLHF
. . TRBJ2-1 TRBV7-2 TGTGCCAGCAGCTTAGACCCCCAGGGGAACAATGAGCAGTTCTTC CASSLDPQGNNEQFF
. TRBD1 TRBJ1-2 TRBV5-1 TGCGCCAGCAGCGCAGGGGGCGCGGGCTATGGCTACACCTTC CASSAGGAGYGYTF
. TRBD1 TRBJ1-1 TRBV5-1 TGCGCCAGCAGCCCCCCCCAGGGGGTCCACACTGAAGCTTTCTTT CASSPPQGVHTEAFF
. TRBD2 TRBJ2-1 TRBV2 TGTGCCAGCAGAGGGACTAGCGTCTACAATGAGCAGTTCTTC CASRGTSVYNEQFF
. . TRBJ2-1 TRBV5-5 TGTGCCAGCAGCTTCGTGGCGGTTGAGTTCTTC CASSFVAVEFF
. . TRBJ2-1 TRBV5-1 TGCGCCAGCAGCTTAAGTACCGGCAATGAGCAGTTCTTC CASSLSTGNEQFF
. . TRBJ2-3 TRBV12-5 TGTGCTAGTGGTGCGAGGGGGGATACGCAGTATTTT CASGARGDTQYF